The clone carrying this TCR beta chain has just a few counts. No antigen is known for it. The data originate from a study of cytomegalovirus exposure and HLA in healthy donors. The PCR employed 60 Vbeta primers together with 13 Jbeta primers. Produced via immunoSEQ multiplex PCR; TCRdb's table is partial and in-frame only. The table includes fewer than 110,000 clones, approximately 84% detected once. Study-level points and caveats: Solely CMV serostatus was available to characterize immune exposure.

The CDR3 runs 14 residues. Per the germline V gene, CDR1 is WNHNN and CDR2 is SYGVQD (reference sequence). Trimming pared 0 bases from V and 3 bases from J, leaving 8 bases between. Sequencing was done on a sample of PBMCs. The J gene is TRBJ1-1, the V gene TRBV10-1; D unclear. The clonotype originates from a man aged 25-45 years in good health and CMV-seronegative. The CDR3 coding sequence is TGCGCCAGCAGTGAGTCGGGTCAGGACACTGAAGCTTTCTTT. This sequence encodes CASSESGQDTEAFF.